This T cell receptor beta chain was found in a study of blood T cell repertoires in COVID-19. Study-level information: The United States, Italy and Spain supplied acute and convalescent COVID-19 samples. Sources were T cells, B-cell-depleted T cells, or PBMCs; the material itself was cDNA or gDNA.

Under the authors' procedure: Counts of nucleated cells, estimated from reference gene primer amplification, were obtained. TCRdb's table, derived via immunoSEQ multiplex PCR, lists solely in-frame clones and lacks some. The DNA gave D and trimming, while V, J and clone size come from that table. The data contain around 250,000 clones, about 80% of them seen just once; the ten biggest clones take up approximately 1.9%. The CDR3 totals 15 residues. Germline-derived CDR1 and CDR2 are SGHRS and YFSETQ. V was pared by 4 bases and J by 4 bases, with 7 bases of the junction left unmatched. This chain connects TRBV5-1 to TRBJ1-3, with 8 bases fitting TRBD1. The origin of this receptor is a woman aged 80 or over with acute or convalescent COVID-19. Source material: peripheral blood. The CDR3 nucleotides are TGCGCCAGCAGCGGGCAGGGGGCGCCCGGAAACACCATATATTTT. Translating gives CASSGQGAPGNTIYF.